The text below deals with one T cell receptor beta chain. The target of this receptor is not known. Base qualities were left out, and no much larger clone turns up one base away. The sample is drawn from a study of tumor-infiltrating lymphocytes in glioblastoma multiforme listed by TCRdb under 2017. Context from the whole study: To find out whether intratumoral genomic heterogeneity fosters TIL diversity, the study jointly investigated somatic mutations, TIL diversity and immune response activity. What the study reported, not specific to this receptor: Generalizability is limited because the TCR and somatic mutation analysis included only one glioblastoma patient. The authors noted that sorting T cells into functional subsets, which was not done in this study, would be a future improvement. RNA-based TCR sequencing may distort clone frequencies because T cells carry unequal numbers of TCR transcripts.

TCRB libraries were built from RNA via three nested multiplex PCR rounds using a modified ARM-PCR protocol with multiple V-beta primers and a C-beta primer. ProtoScript II Reverse Transcriptase and a C-beta primer were used to synthesize TCRB-specific cDNA from roughly 0.5 ug total RNA. The description of the TCRB libraries did not mention any unique molecular identifiers. In the third PCR, barcodes and adapters were added over approximately 25 cycles with Deep VentR (exo-) polymerase, and the 250-500 bp bands were then gel purified. TCRB libraries were sequenced with 250 bp paired-end reads on an Illumina HiSeq 2500. The original methods were these. Reads were cleaned with Trimmomatic, merged with FLASH, assigned V, D and J segments with MiGEC, and analyzed with VDJtools. Repertoire diversity was quantified with the Shannon-Wiener diversity index calculated using VDJtools. The public reads were reprocessed in TCRdb via fastp at Q25 and MiXCR, keeping in-frame beta chains. CDR3 protein duplicates are merged, each entry listing the most common genes and DNA. The V and J calls here are based on TCRdb, not the publication. This sample has some 15,000 distinct CDR3 sequences in its table, and approximately 71% of those were observed once. The top ten hold around half of the sample.

The AllPrep DNA/RNA mini kit was used to purify genomic DNA and total RNA simultaneously from each of the nine to eleven tumor samples. Every RNA sample had an RNA integrity number above 6.5 and an OD 260/280 ratio above 1.9. The TCR comes from a male donor with glioblastoma. Material: brain tumor tissue.

The sequenced DNA is TGCAGCGTCTACGGGGGCTACCGTCAGCCCCAGCATTTT. Translated, it gives CSVYGGYRQPQHF. The rearrangement combines TRBV29-1 with TRBJ1-5; the best D guess is TRBD1, with 6 bases matching. Deletion took 6 bases off V and 6 bases off J, with a span of 15 bases between the germline ends. The CDR3 contains 13 residues, cysteine and phenylalanine counted. Here the CDR3 DNA is all that survives: 39 bases in frame from base 1. The germline V gene provides CDR1 SQVTM and CDR2 ANQGSEA.